A single sample is the source of the 19 T cell receptor beta chains below, sequenced in a study of CDR3 diversity in severe acne. TCRdb used MiXCR to reprocess the PCR reads, holding one entry per CDR3 protein. The sample includes around 94,000 distinct CDR3 sequences, 51% of them seen just once. The sequenced sample was blood. The receptors stem from a male donor with acne.

Of note for this clonotype: A clone one base away is much larger, so this may be a read error. This sequence joins TRBV7-2 and TRBJ2-7, with a possible D match to TRBD1 (6 bases). Germline V gives CDR1 SGHTA, CDR2 FQGNSA. The V and J ends lost 7 bases and 5 bases respectively, with 24 bases between them. The CDR3 loop spans 16 amino acids. In nucleotides, the CDR3 is TGTGCCAGCACCAAGACACCGGGACACCCCCCGGACGAGCAGTACTTC. This gives the protein CASTKTPGHPPDEQYF.

This clonotype has ten or more counts. This sequence joins TRBV19 and TRBJ2-1; the match to TRBD1 covers 7 bases. With 0 bases clipped from V and 2 bases from J, the junction kept 4 bases outside the gene matches. This CDR3 is 16 amino acids long. In germline, CDR1 is LNHDA, CDR2 SQIVND (reference sequence). CDR3 DNA: TGTGCCAGTAGTATAGATAAGGGGGCAACCTACAATGAGCAGTTCTTC. It translates to CASSIDKGATYNEQFF.

The chain couples TRBV12-3 or TRBV12-4 to TRBJ1-5, with D tentatively TRBD1 (5 bases). V lost 5 bases and J 6 bases, leaving 17 bases between the germline ends. This CDR3 is built from 15 residues. CDR3 loop: CASSISGGSGQPQHF. The CDR3 DNA reads TGTGCCAGCAGTATTAGCGGGGGTTCAGGTCAGCCCCAGCATTTT.

This clonotype is labeled as medium-sized. The gene calls are TRBV20-1 and TRBJ2-3; no definite D call. Germline-derived CDR1 and CDR2 are DFQATT and SNEGSKA (reference sequence). Trimming took off 6 bases at V and 4 bases at J, with 8 bases between the two ends. The CDR3 length is 11 residues. The CDR3 nucleotides are TGCAGTGCCCCTAAGGCAGATACGCAGTATTTT. Translating gives CSAPKADTQYF.

Remarks on this clonotype: A much larger clone differs by one base, so this may be a read error. V gene TRBV19 combines with J gene TRBJ1-1; 9 nucleotides match TRBD1. Germline CDR1 is LNHDA and CDR2 is SQIVND (reference sequence). Germline trimming cut 9 bases from V and 3 bases from J; bases unmatched to any gene: 5. This CDR3 is 13 amino acids long. The CDR3 sequence: CASGTGRDTEAFF. CDR3 DNA sequence: TGTGCCAGCGGGACAGGGAGGGACACTGAAGCTTTCTTT.

This chain uses TRBV6-6 with TRBJ2-7; TRBD1 matches 8 bases. In germline, CDR1 is MNHNY, CDR2 SVGAGI (reference sequence). CDR3 length equals 18 residues. V shed 2 bases, J shed 4 bases, and the junction held 16 bases outside the gene matches. This CDR3 is CASSYTAEAAGGGYEQYF. CDR3 bases: TGTGCCAGCAGTTACACCGCTGAGGCTGCAGGGGGCGGATACGAGCAGTACTTC.

This clonotype was seen repeatedly, ten times or more. The chain has TRBV20-1 and TRBJ2-4, with D possibly TRBD2 on 5 matching bases. Trimming removed 3 bases from V and 3 bases from J, with 9 bases in between. Germline values: CDR1 DFQATT, CDR2 SNEGSKA (reference sequence). The CDR3 totals 13 residues. The CDR3 nucleotides read TGCAGTGCTAGGGAGGTTGACAAAAACATTCAGTACTTC. Protein: CSAREVDKNIQYF.

J is TRBJ1-5 and V is TRBV29-1; D ambiguous. V was shortened by 8 bases and J by 1 base, with 12 bases between the two germline ends. CDR3 size: 13 residues. Per germline, CDR1 SQVTM and CDR2 ANQGSEA. The CDR3 spells CSREVGSNQPQHF. The CDR3 DNA reads TGCAGCCGGGAGGTCGGGAGCAATCAGCCCCAGCATTTT.

This clonotype showed up just a few times. This chain joins TRBV19 and TRBJ2-7; TRBD1 agrees at 12 bases. V lost 5 bases to trimming and J lost 6 bases; unmatched junction nucleotides: 2. CDR3 size: 13 residues. Per the germline V gene, CDR1 is LNHDA and CDR2 is SQIVND (reference sequence). The CDR3 DNA follows: TGTGCCAGTAGTCGGGACAGGGGGCGCGAGCAGTACTTC. Protein product: CASSRDRGREQYF.

By share, this clonotype ranks as medium-sized. This chain uses TRBV9 with TRBJ2-1; 14 nucleotides line up with TRBD2. Germline-derived CDR1 and CDR2 are SGDLS and YYNGEE. Trimming cost V 3 bases and J 8 bases; bases outside gene matches: 7. The CDR3 sequence is 16 residues long. The DNA of the CDR3 is TGTGCCAGCAGCGGATTGACTAGCGGGAGGGGTGATGAGCAGTTCTTC. Protein: CASSGLTSGRGDEQFF.

This clonotype occurred a few times. V is TRBV29-1 and J is TRBJ1-1, with D uncertain. Per the germline V gene, CDR1 is SQVTM and CDR2 is ANQGSEA. Trimming pared 2 bases from V and 1 base from J, leaving 5 bases between. This CDR3 has 12 residues. The CDR3 here is CSVERPNTEAFF. CDR3 DNA sequence: TGCAGCGTTGAACGGCCGAACACTGAAGCTTTCTTT. The whole variable domain, filled in from reference TRBV29-1 and TRBJ1-1, reads SAVISQKPSRDICQRGTSLTIQCQVDSQVTMMFWYRQQPGQSLTLIATANQGSEATYESGFVIDKFPISRPNLTFSTLTVSNMSPEDSSIYLCSVERPNTEAFFGQGTRLTVV.

This clonotype was detected only once. Mismatch with germline at one junction end may stem from a read error. This chain uses TRBV7-7 with TRBJ1-5, with no clear D. Germline lookup yields CDR1 SSHAT and CDR2 FNYEAQ (reference sequence). CDR3 size: 13 residues. The CDR3 DNA follows: TGTGCTAGCAGCTTATTCAGGAGCGAGACCCAGCATTTT. Translation: CASSLFRSETQHF.

This clonotype is medium-sized in the sample. The chain combines TRBV7-2 with TRBJ2-1, with D perhaps TRBD1 or TRBD2 (7 bases each). This CDR3 is 15 amino acids long. Per the germline V gene, CDR1 is SGHTA and CDR2 is FQGNSA. Trimming removed 1 base from V and 4 bases from J, with 11 bases in between. DNA of the CDR3: TGTGCCAGCAGCTTAGGCAGGGGGGGATACAATGAGCAGTTCTTC. Its protein product is CASSLGRGGYNEQFF.

In the case of this clonotype: Given the absence of the conserved phenylalanine or tryptophan at the CDR3 end, a read error is likely. The chain is built from TRBV20-1 and TRBJ2-5; no definite D call. Germline values: CDR1 DFQATT, CDR2 SNEGSKA (reference sequence). The V end lost 2 bases, the J end lost 4 bases, and 11 bases lay between the germline ends. The CDR3 length is 13 residues. The CDR3 bases are TGCAGTGCTAGAAGTGGTTTCGGAGAGACCCAGTACCTC. It yields the protein CSARSGFGETQYL.

In its sample, this clonotype was seen a few times. This chain connects TRBV12-3 or TRBV12-4 to TRBJ2-5; 7 positions agree with TRBD1. The CDR3 has 16 amino acids. The V gene end was trimmed by 6 bases and the J gene end by 5 bases; junction bases not matched to a gene: 15. The CDR3 coding sequence is TGTGCCAGCAGCCCTGGGACAGACAGTGACAAGGAGACCCAGTACTTC. This translates into CASSPGTDSDKETQYF.

The J gene is TRBJ2-7, the V gene TRBV20-1, with 9 positions matching TRBD1. The germline gives CDR1 DFQATT, CDR2 SNEGSKA (reference sequence). V was pared by 6 bases and J by 1 base, with 4 bases of the junction left unmatched. The CDR3 totals 13 residues. The CDR3 DNA sequence: TGCAGTGCCCTGACAGGGGGTTCCTACGAGCAGTACTTC. Translation gives CSALTGGSYEQYF.

On this clonotype: A much larger clone is a single base away; this may be a read error. The chain combines TRBV6-6 with TRBJ2-7, with 8 nucleotides matching TRBD2. CDR1 MNHNY and CDR2 SVGAGI come from the germline V gene (reference sequence). The CDR3 runs 12 residues. The CDR3 protein is CATGRDSYEQCF. The CDR3 DNA is TGTGCCACCGGGAGGGATTCCTACGAGCAGTGCTTC.

The rearrangement links TRBV12-5 to TRBJ2-1; 11 nucleotides align to TRBD2. The ends lost 8 bases at V and 2 bases at J; junction bases unmatched: 20. Germline CDR1 is LGHNT and CDR2 is FRNRAP. CDR3 length equals 20 residues. This CDR3 is CASSLRGGLTSGNTYNEQFF. The CDR3 nucleotides are TGTGCTAGTTCCCTAAGGGGTGGTTTGACTAGCGGGAACACCTACAATGAGCAGTTCTTC.

The genes are TRBV12-3 or TRBV12-4 and TRBJ1-5; D might be TRBD1 (5 bases). With 2 bases removed from V and 1 base from J, the gap between germline ends came to 9 bases. The CDR3 sequence is 15 residues long. Here the CDR3 reads CASSLSGDSNQPQHF. The DNA for the CDR3 is TGTGCCAGCAGTTTATCGGGGGACAGCAATCAGCCCCAGCATTTT.